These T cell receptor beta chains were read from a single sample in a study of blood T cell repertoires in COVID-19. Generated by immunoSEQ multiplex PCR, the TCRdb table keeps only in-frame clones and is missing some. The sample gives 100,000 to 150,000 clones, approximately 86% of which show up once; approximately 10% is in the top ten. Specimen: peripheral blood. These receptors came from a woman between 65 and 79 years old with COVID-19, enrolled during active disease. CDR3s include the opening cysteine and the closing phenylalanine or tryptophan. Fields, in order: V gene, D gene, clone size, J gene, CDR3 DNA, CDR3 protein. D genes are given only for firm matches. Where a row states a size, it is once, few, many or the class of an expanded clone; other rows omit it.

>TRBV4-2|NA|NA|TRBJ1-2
TGTGCCAGCAGCCATCCCCCTAGACAGGATGGCTACACCTTC
CASSHPPRQDGYTF
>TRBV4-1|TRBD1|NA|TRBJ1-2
TGCGCCAGCAGCCAAGATGTGACAGGGAACTATGGCTACACCTTC
CASSQDVTGNYGYTF
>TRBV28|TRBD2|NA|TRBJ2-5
TGTGCCAGCAGCGAACCGAGCGGGGGGAAGGAGACCCAGTACTTC
CASSEPSGGKETQYF
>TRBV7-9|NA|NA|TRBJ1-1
TGTGCCAGCAGCTTTCGCGAAACGGAAGCTTTCTTT
CASSFRETEAFF
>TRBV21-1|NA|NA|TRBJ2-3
TGTGCCAGCAGCAGCTATAGGGGTACGCAGTATTTT
CASSSYRGTQYF
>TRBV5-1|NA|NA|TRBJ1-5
TGCGCCAGCAGCTTGGGAGGCCCCAATCAGCCCCAGCATTTT
CASSLGGPNQPQHF
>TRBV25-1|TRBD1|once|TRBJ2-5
TGTGCCAGCGCGACATCGGGACAGGGTAGAGAGACCCAGTACTTC
CASATSGQGRETQYF
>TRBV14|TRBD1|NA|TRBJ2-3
TGTGCCAGCAGCTACAGACAGGGATCAGATACGCAGTATTTT
CASSYRQGSDTQYF
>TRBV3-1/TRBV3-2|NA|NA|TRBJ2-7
TGTGCCAGCAGCCATAACTACGAGCAGTACTTC
CASSHNYEQYF
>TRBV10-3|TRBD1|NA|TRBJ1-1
TGTGCCATCAATTCAGGGGGCAATACTGAAGCTTTCTTT
CAINSGGNTEAFF
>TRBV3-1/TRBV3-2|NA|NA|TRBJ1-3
TGTGCCAGCAGCCAAGGTATGACATCTGGAAACACCATATATTTT
CASSQGMTSGNTIYF
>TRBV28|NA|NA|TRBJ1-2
TGTGCCAGCAGTGAAACAGGGAGGGACTATGGCTACACCTTC
CASSETGRDYGYTF
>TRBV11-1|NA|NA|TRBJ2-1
TGTGCCAGCAGCTTAGGAGGGTACAATGAGCAGTTCTTC
CASSLGGYNEQFF
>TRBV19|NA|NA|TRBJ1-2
TGTGCCAGTAGTGACCCCCGGGTGTCGTATGGCTACACCTTC
CASSDPRVSYGYTF
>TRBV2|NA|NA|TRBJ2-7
TGTGCCAGCACCTTGGAGGGCTCCTACGAGCAGTACTTC
CASTLEGSYEQYF